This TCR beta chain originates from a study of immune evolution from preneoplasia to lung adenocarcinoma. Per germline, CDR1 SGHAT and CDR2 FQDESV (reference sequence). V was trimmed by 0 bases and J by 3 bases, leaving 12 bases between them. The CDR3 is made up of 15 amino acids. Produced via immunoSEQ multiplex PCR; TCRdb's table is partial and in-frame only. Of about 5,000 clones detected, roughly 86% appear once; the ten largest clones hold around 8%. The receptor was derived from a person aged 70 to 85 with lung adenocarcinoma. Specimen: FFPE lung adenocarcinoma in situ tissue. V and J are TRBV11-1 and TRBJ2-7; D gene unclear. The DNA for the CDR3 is TGTGCCAGCAGCTTAGCGCGAAGGGAATACTACGAGCAGTACTTC. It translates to CASSLARREYYEQYF.